The 27 T cell receptor beta chains given below trace back to one sample, sequenced in a study of blood T cell repertoires in COVID-19. Produced via immunoSEQ multiplex PCR; TCRdb's table is partial and in-frame only. The data show around 250,000 clones, 88% seen once. Source material: PBMCs or T cells enriched from blood (not recorded which). The receptors stem from a woman aged 40 to 49 who had been exposed to COVID-19.

Remarks on this clone: One end of the junction does not line up with germline, which may come from a read error. The chain has TRBV5-1 and TRBJ2-1; 10 positions agree with TRBD2. This CDR3 spans 16 amino acids. Looked up from germline, CDR1 is SGHRS and CDR2 is YFSETQ. The CDR3 region is CASSLGGTSAYNEQFF. The CDR3 coding sequence is TGTGCCAGCAGCTTGGGTGGGACTAGCGCCTACAATGAGCAGTTCTTC.

CDR3 in amino acids: CASSPTTGGYTF. CDR3 nucleotide sequence: TGTGCCAGCAGTCCCACCACAGGGGGCTACACCTTC. The chain joins TRBV6-5 to TRBJ1-2, with TRBD1 as a possible D gene (6 bases). Looked up from germline, CDR1 is MNHEY and CDR2 is SVGAGI. V lost 5 bases to trimming and J lost 8 bases, with 12 bases between them. The CDR3 extends over 12 amino acids.

The chain employs TRBV7-3 and TRBJ1-1; tentatively, D is TRBD1 (5 bases). The V end lost 0 bases, the J end lost 7 bases, and 9 bases lay between the germline ends. The CDR3 loop spans 13 amino acids. Germline-derived CDR1 and CDR2 are SGHTA and FQGTGA. CDR3 sequence (DNA): TGTGCCAGCAGCTTAACTACCGACAGTGAAGCTTTCTTT. It encodes CASSLTTDSEAFF.

This chain connects TRBV5-4 to TRBJ2-3; 8 bases match TRBD2. Trimming took 5 bases from V and 2 from J; bases not matched to a gene: 7. The CDR3 has 15 residues. Germline CDR1 SGHNT, CDR2 YYREEE (reference sequence). The CDR3 nucleotides are TGTGCCAGCAGTATCGCGGGGGGTCTCACAGATACGCAGTATTTT. Translated: CASSIAGGLTDTQYF. Together with reference TRBV5-4 and TRBJ2-3, the CDR3 gives the full variable domain: ETGVTQSPTHLIKTRGQQVTLRCSSQSGHNTVSWYQQALGQGPQFIFQYYREEENGRGNFPPRFSGLQFPNYSSELNVNALELDDSALYLCASSIAGGLTDTQYFGPGTRLTVL.

The chain is built from TRBV4-1 and TRBJ2-5; TRBD1 aligns across 8 bases. The trim removed 2 bases at V and 5 bases at J, leaving 13 bases unmatched. The germline V gene has CDR1 MGHRA and CDR2 YSYEKL. There are 17 residues in the CDR3. CDR3 sequence reads: CASSQNPPGQGAETQYF. The CDR3, as DNA: TGCGCCAGCAGCCAAAACCCCCCCGGCCAGGGGGCCGAGACCCAGTACTTC.

This clone was recorded a few times. The chain has TRBV25-1 and TRBJ1-1, with D tentatively TRBD1 (5 bases). There are 17 residues in the CDR3. CDR1 MGHDK and CDR2 SYGVNS come from the germline V gene. V lost 6 bases to trimming and J lost 4 bases, with 24 bases between them. The DNA of the CDR3 is TGTGCCAGCAGCTATCTTGGGGGAATACCCGGGGGCACTGAAGCTTTCTTT. Encoded protein: CASSYLGGIPGGTEAFF.

The gene calls are TRBV5-6 and TRBJ1-4, with 7 bases that match TRBD1. After removal of 4 bases from V and 1 base from J, the junction contained 1 base not matched to a gene. Germline-derived CDR1 and CDR2 are SGHDT and YYEEEE. This CDR3 spans 14 amino acids. In DNA form, the CDR3 reads TGTGCCAGCAGCACAGGGGTAACTAATGAAAAACTGTTTTTT. It yields the protein CASSTGVTNEKLFF.

V gene TRBV4-1 combines with J gene TRBJ1-2; a weak D match, TRBD1 (6 bases). The germline CDR1 and CDR2 sequences are MGHRA and YSYEKL. With 3 bases removed from V and 4 bases from J, the gap between germline ends came to 18 bases. The CDR3 is 16 residues long. CDR3 region: CASSHPDRQPLYGYTF. The CDR3 DNA follows: TGCGCCAGCAGCCACCCCGACAGGCAACCTCTCTATGGCTACACCTTC.

The chain recombines TRBV12-3 or TRBV12-4 with TRBJ2-2; TRBD2 is a possible D gene (5 bases). With 3 bases removed from V and 7 bases from J, the gap between germline ends came to 9 bases. This CDR3 is built from 13 residues. The CDR3 sequence: CASSFSEGGELFF. In DNA form, the CDR3 reads TGTGCCAGCAGTTTCAGTGAGGGCGGGGAGCTGTTTTTT.

V is TRBV5-4 and J is TRBJ2-1, with a weak D call TRBD2 (6 bases). The V gene lost 4 bases and the J gene lost 2 bases, with 16 bases spanning the gap. This CDR3 spans 16 amino acids. CDR1 is SGHNT, CDR2 YYREEE, per germline (reference sequence). CDR3 DNA: TGTGCCAGCAGCCCCAATGTCGGGACTGCCTACAATGAGCAGTTCTTC. Translated, it gives CASSPNVGTAYNEQFF.

The CDR3 sequence: CASSLQGFPPTDTQYF. DNA of the CDR3: TGTGCCAGCAGTCTACAGGGCTTCCCACCCACAGATACGCAGTATTTT. The V call is TRBV27, the J call TRBJ2-3; maybe TRBD1 (6 bases). The CDR3 length is 16 residues. Looked up from germline, CDR1 is MNHEY and CDR2 is SMNVEV (reference sequence). Trimming removed 5 bases at V and 2 bases at J, with 17 bases between.

This clone was recorded only once. This chain connects TRBV27 to TRBJ2-1; D perhaps matches TRBD2 (6 bases). The V and J ends lost 0 bases and 14 bases respectively, with 14 bases between them. The CDR3 totals 13 residues. Germline values: CDR1 MNHEY, CDR2 SMNVEV (reference sequence). The CDR3 protein is CASSLSSGWGEFF. DNA of the CDR3: TGTGCCAGCAGTTTATCGAGTGGCTGGGGGGAGTTCTTC.

The chain joins TRBV11-2 to TRBJ2-5; 8 bases match TRBD2. CDR3 size: 18 residues. Per germline, CDR1 SGHAT and CDR2 FQNNGV. V shed 5 bases and J 4 bases; nucleotides not matched to a gene: 18. The CDR3 bases are TGTGCCAGCAGCCTCCATTTAATTGGAGCGGGGGCCTCAGAGACCCAGTACTTC. Translating it yields CASSLHLIGAGASETQYF.

The gene calls are TRBV19 and TRBJ1-1, with D possibly matching TRBD1 (5 bases). The CDR3 sequence is 16 residues long. V was pared by 0 bases and J by 8 bases, with 19 bases between. Germline loops: CDR1 LNHDA, CDR2 SQIVND (reference sequence). DNA for the CDR3: TGTGCCAGTAGTATAGATCTGGGGGGTCCTCGCGCCGAAGCTTTCTTT. Amino acid sequence: CASSIDLGGPRAEAFF.

This clone was seen a few times. The genes are TRBV3-1 (or the pseudogene TRBV3-2) and TRBJ2-2; D is undetermined. V shed 0 bases and J shed 3 bases, with 8 bases lying between them. The CDR3 consists of 15 residues. The V gene's germline CDR1 is LGHDT and CDR2 YNNKEL (reference sequence). CDR3 region: CASSQESLYTGELFF. CDR3 nucleotide sequence: TGTGCCAGCAGCCAAGAATCCCTTTACACCGGGGAGCTGTTTTTT.

This chain uses TRBV6-5 with TRBJ2-1, with TRBD2 as a possible D gene (5 bases). V shed 7 bases and J shed 8 bases, with 18 bases lying between them. This CDR3 spans 14 amino acids. The germline gives CDR1 MNHEY, CDR2 SVGAGI. DNA of the CDR3: TGTGCCAGCAACCCGCGGGTGCTTCACGATGAGCAGTTCTTC. Its protein is CASNPRVLHDEQFF.

As DNA, the CDR3 is TGTGCCAGTAGTTTCTTGACTAATGAAAAACTGTTTTTT. This encodes CASSFLTNEKLFF. V and J are TRBV19 and TRBJ1-4; no clear D. CDR1 LNHDA and CDR2 SQIVND come from the germline V gene (reference sequence). The V end was cut by 5 bases, the J end by 2 bases, with 6 bases between. CDR3 size: 13 residues.

In its sample, this clone was seen a few times. The V gene is TRBV11-2, the J gene TRBJ2-7; D ambiguous. The CDR3 loop spans 12 amino acids. Germline CDR1 SGHAT, CDR2 FQNNGV. Trimming removed 0 bases at V and 3 bases at J, with 3 bases between. The CDR3 is CASSLDRYEQYF. CDR3 in DNA: TGTGCCAGCAGCTTAGACCGCTACGAGCAGTACTTC. Full variable domain (remainder filled in from reference TRBV11-2 and TRBJ2-7): EAGVAQSPRYKIIEKRQSVAFWCNPISGHATLYWYQQILGQGPKLLIQFQNNGVVDDSQLPKDRFSAERLKGVDSTLKIQPAKLEDSAVYLCASSLDRYEQYFGPGTRLTVT.

The rearrangement joins TRBV25-1 to TRBJ2-1; 7 bases are shared with TRBD1. Germline V CDR1 and CDR2: MGHDK, SYGVNS. The J segment lost 0 bases and the V segment lost 8 bases, leaving 1 base of the junction unmatched. CDR3 size: 13 residues. CDR3 loop: CASRDSSYNEQFF. The DNA of the CDR3 is TGTGCCAGCCGGGACAGCTCCTACAATGAGCAGTTCTTC.

The chain links TRBV21-1 to TRBJ2-7; the table gives TRBD1 as D, unverified against the DNA. TRBV21-1 corresponds to a pseudogene. There are 20 residues in the CDR3. CDR3 DNA sequence: TGTGCCAGCAGCAAATTCCCCGCACCGGGACAGGGTCAATCCTCCTACGAGCAGTACTTC. Encoded protein: CASSKFPAPGQGQSSYEQYF.

The V and J genes are TRBV3-1 (or the pseudogene TRBV3-2) and TRBJ2-5; 8 nucleotides agree with TRBD1. V lost 4 bases to trimming and J lost 1 base; unmatched junction nucleotides: 17. CDR1 and CDR2 from the germline V gene are LGHDT and YNNKEL (reference sequence). There are 19 residues in the CDR3. The CDR3 region has the DNA TGTGCCAGCAGCCCGCCCACCCCGGGACAGGCCTTATTCCAAGAGACCCAGTACTTC. Its translation: CASSPPTPGQALFQETQYF.

The chain joins TRBV29-1 to TRBJ1-1, with 7 bases lining up with TRBD1. The trim removed 5 bases at V and 2 bases at J, leaving 11 bases unmatched. CDR1 is SQVTM and CDR2 is ANQGSEA in the germline V gene. CDR3 length equals 15 residues. The DNA of the CDR3 is TGCAGCGTTTTTGGAGGGGACAGCCTAAACACTGAAGCTTTCTTT. Translating gives CSVFGGDSLNTEAFF.

This clone was found a few times. The V and J genes are TRBV18 and TRBJ2-1; TRBD2 matches at 13 bases. CDR1 is KGHSH, CDR2 LQKENI, per germline. J gave up 7 bases and V 6 bases, and 6 bases lay outside the gene matches. This CDR3 is built from 15 residues. CDR3 residues: CASSQLAGGQNEQFF. The DNA of the CDR3 is TGTGCCAGCTCGCAACTAGCGGGAGGGCAGAATGAGCAGTTCTTC. The full variable domain, completed using reference TRBV18 and TRBJ2-1, is NAGVMQNPRHLVRRRGQEARLRCSPMKGHSHVYWYRQLPEEGLKFMVYLQKENIIDESGMPKERFSAEFPKEGPSILRIQQVVRGDSAAYFCASSQLAGGQNEQFFGPGTRLTVL.

The chain couples TRBV5-1 to TRBJ2-3, with TRBD2 identical over 7 bases. V shed 4 bases and J 1 base; nucleotides not matched to a gene: 15. The CDR3 has 18 amino acids. The germline V gene encodes CDR1 SGHRS and CDR2 YFSETQ. Here the CDR3 DNA reads TGCGCCAGCAGCGCCGGACCTCAGAGGGCGGGGGGCACAGATACGCAGTATTTT. It translates to CASSAGPQRAGGTDTQYF.

The gene calls are TRBV29-1 and TRBJ1-1; D remains ambiguous. The germline gives CDR1 SQVTM, CDR2 ANQGSEA. The ends were cut back, 8 bases at V and 4 bases at J, with 17 bases in the middle. There are 13 residues in the CDR3. In DNA form, the CDR3 reads TGCAGCACCCTTACGGGTTCGGTCACTGAAGCTTTCTTT. Its translation: CSTLTGSVTEAFF.

The chain joins TRBV14 to TRBJ2-7; 10 bases are a match to TRBD2. From germline, CDR1 is SGHDN and CDR2 FVKESK. The junction had 9 bases not matched to a gene; V was cut back by 11 bases and J by 8 bases. CDR3 length equals 12 residues. Here the CDR3 reads CAGGEREGQQYV. Written as DNA, the CDR3 is TGTGCCGGGGGAGAGCGGGAGGGGCAGCAGTACGTC.

The J gene is TRBJ2-1, the V gene TRBV6-4, with TRBD2 matching 7 bases. The germline CDR1 and CDR2 sequences are MRHNA and SNTAGT. V lost 0 bases to trimming and J lost 3 bases; unmatched junction nucleotides: 5. CDR3 length: 16 residues. CDR3 in DNA: TGTGCCAGCAGTGACTCGGCCACTAGCGACTACAATGAGCAGTTCTTC. It translates to CASSDSATSDYNEQFF.